The sequence of this T cell receptor beta chain was determined in a study of T cell repertoires in cytomegalovirus infection (dated by TCRdb to the late 2010s). Turning to the overall study: Peptide stimulations targeted recently identified HLA-C-restricted CMV epitopes, whose presentation resists viral immunomodulation, together with well-studied HLA-B-restricted epitopes. Donor HLA type was relevant to the analysis, because carriage of CMV infection together with the matching HLA type was indicated by public TCR beta signatures. Paper-wide results and their limitations: In the ex vivo response, HLA-C-restricted CMV-specific TCR beta clonotypes were dominant, and in two of eight donors the single most frequent clonotype came from this HLA-C-restricted group. Cumulative frequency of public TCR beta family members discriminated carriers of CMV infection plus the relevant HLA type in this cohort and an independent 352-donor cohort.

This specimen's treatment or condition label, interpreted: in vitro stimulation with specific CMV peptide epitopes to enrich CMV-specific T cells. Concerning this clonotype: It lacks a known antigen. The record has no base qualities; no much larger clone is one base away.

A distance of 10 bases separates the germline ends of V and J, which lose 6 bases and 4 bases respectively. Spanning cysteine to phenylalanine, the CDR3 consists of 13 amino acids. Here the CDR3 DNA is all that survives: 39 bases in frame from base 1. Sequenced using an Illumina HiSeq 1500. Using fastp trimming at Q25 and MiXCR clonotype assembly, TCRdb reanalyzed the public sequencing data and kept in-frame beta chains. Identical CDR3 protein sequences are pooled into one entry, listed with their most common genes and DNA. In all, the sample holds hundreds of thousands of distinct CDR3 sequences, and 25% to 30% of those were seen once. The top ten constitute about 20% of the sample.

This material consisted of cultured PBMCs, taken from culture after CMV antigen stimulation. Rearrangement joined TRBV12-3 or TRBV12-4 to TRBJ2-1; TRBD1 is perhaps the D gene, given 5 matching bases. This clonotype was sampled from a human donor in good health (CMV status not recorded). Some clones in this sample may be carry-over from other donors' samples. The CDR3 has the sequence CASRSDSYNEQFF. The DNA sequence follows: TGTGCCAGCAGGAGCGACAGTTACAATGAGCAGTTCTTC.